The sequence of this T cell receptor (beta chain) was determined in a study of PD-1 blockade in classical Hodgkin lymphoma. Noted time point: cycle 4 day 1 (C4D1), after six to seven weeks of nivolumab. Exposure to brentuximab vedotin varied, and each patient had relapsed following autologous stem cell transplantation. Germline V gene sequence: CDR1 SGHRS, CDR2 YFSETQ. Losses at the gene ends were 0 bases for V and 8 bases for J; bases not matched to a gene: 5. There are 14 residues in the CDR3. The table came from immunoSEQ multiplex PCR; TCRdb's copy has only in-frame clones and leaves some out. The sample carries about 92,000 clones, 75% to 85% recorded once.

The chain employs TRBV5-1 and TRBJ2-1, with 7 bases aligning to TRBD2. The starting material was peripheral blood mononuclear cells (PBMCs), obtained before the fourth cycle of nivolumab. This receptor was identified in a human donor with classical Hodgkin lymphoma. Written as DNA, the CDR3 is TGCGCCAGCAGCTTGGGAGGGAGGGTCCATGAGCAGTTCTTC. Protein product: CASSLGGRVHEQFF.